These 27 T cell receptor beta chains originate from one sample sequenced in a study of blood T cells in healthy people across ages. A J-beta primer mix and a sample-barcoded 5' primer were used in a second PCR of about 6 to 12 cycles. In TCRdb, the 5' RACE reads were re-called with MiXCR into one record per CDR3 protein. The table lists roughly 930,000 distinct CDR3 sequences, around 49% of them singletons, with 13% in the top ten. The material sequenced was blood. The receptors stem from a man aged 25-45 years in good health.

The genes are TRBV10-3 and TRBJ1-5, with 7 bases fitting TRBD1. This CDR3 has 13 residues. Looked up from germline, CDR1 is ENHRY and CDR2 is SYGVKD. V dropped 6 bases and J dropped 4; count of bases not matched to a gene: 3. The CDR3 here is CAISGQDNQPQHF. The DNA of the CDR3 is TGTGCCATCAGCGGACAGGATAATCAGCCCCAGCATTTT.

CDR3 residues: CAWITGGWIYGYTF. The DNA for the CDR3 is TGTGCCTGGATTACAGGGGGATGGATCTATGGCTACACCTTC. The gene calls are TRBV30 and TRBJ1-2, with 8 bases aligning to TRBD1. There are 14 residues in the CDR3. J was trimmed by 4 bases and V by 4 bases; bases with no gene match: 8. CDR1 GTSNPN and CDR2 SVGIG come from the germline V gene (reference sequence).

This sequence joins TRBV2 and TRBJ1-5; D gene uncertain. This CDR3 region has 14 residues. V was pared by 4 bases and J by 11 bases, with 18 bases between. The V gene's germline CDR1 is SNHLY and CDR2 FYNNEI. The CDR3 is CASSVEHLLLAQHF. Here the CDR3 DNA reads TGTGCCAGCAGTGTGGAACACCTGCTTTTAGCCCAGCATTTT.

The chain employs TRBV6-6 and TRBJ2-4; D unclear. The DNA matches TRBJ2-7 better at its end, which makes the J call doubtful. Looked up from germline, CDR1 is MNHNY and CDR2 is SVGAGI (reference sequence). This CDR3 contains 11 residues. In DNA form, the CDR3 reads TGTGCCAGCAGAGCAACCTACGAGCAGTACTTC. Protein sequence: CASRATYEQYF.

This chain links TRBV28 with TRBJ2-6; maybe TRBD1 (5 bases). V lost 4 bases and J 1 base, leaving 17 bases between the germline ends. The CDR3 is made up of 18 amino acids. Germline assignment: CDR1 MDHEN and CDR2 SYDVKM. CDR3 loop: CASSSIQGRFSGANVLTF. The CDR3 DNA follows: TGTGCCAGCAGTTCCATCCAGGGCCGCTTTTCTGGGGCCAACGTCCTGACTTTC.

At least ten counts were recorded for this clonotype. The chain combines TRBV4-1 with TRBJ2-7; D may be TRBD1 (6 bases). Trimming took 4 bases from V and 0 from J, leaving 10 bases between them. In germline, CDR1 is MGHRA, CDR2 YSYEKL. This CDR3 is built from 14 residues. The chain's CDR3 is CASSPRTDSYEQYF. In DNA form, the CDR3 reads TGCGCCAGCAGCCCTCGGACAGACTCCTACGAGCAGTACTTC.

The V call is TRBV5-8, the J call TRBJ2-3; 10 bases fit TRBD2. With 4 bases clipped from V and 0 bases from J, the junction kept 14 bases outside the gene matches. Germline CDR1 SGHTS, CDR2 YDEGEE. The CDR3 is made up of 19 amino acids. The CDR3 DNA follows: TGTGCCAGCAGCCCCTGGCTAGCGGGGGCTGAAAAGAGCACAGATACGCAGTATTTT. Its protein product is CASSPWLAGAEKSTDTQYF. The whole variable domain, filled in from reference TRBV5-8 and TRBJ2-3, reads EAGVTQSPTHLIKTRGQQATLRCSPISGHTSVYWYQQALGLGLQFLLWYDEGEERNRGNFPPRFSGRQFPNYSSELNVNALELEDSALYLCASSPWLAGAEKSTDTQYFGPGTRLTVL.

This clonotype was seen only a few times. DNA of the CDR3: TGTGCCAGCAGTTATGTGGATACGCAGTATTTT. Translation: CASSYVDTQYF. This chain uses TRBV6-2 or TRBV6-3 with TRBJ2-3, with unresolved D. The V end was cut by 3 bases, the J end by 6 bases, with 4 bases between. The CDR3 covers 11 residues. Looked up from germline, CDR1 is MNHEY and CDR2 is SVGEGT.

The chain has TRBV3-1 and TRBJ1-6, with D uncertain. Germline CDR1 reads LGHDT; CDR2 reads YNNKEL (reference sequence). This CDR3 region has 15 residues. Trimming removed 4 bases at V and 7 bases at J, with 14 bases between. The CDR3 protein is CASSPKGRQNSPLHF. In DNA form, the CDR3 reads TGTGCCAGCAGCCCCAAGGGCCGTCAGAATTCACCCCTCCACTTT. The variable domain in full, completed from reference TRBV3-1 and TRBJ1-6, reads DTAVSQTPKYLVTQMGNDKSIKCEQNLGHDTMYWYKQDSKKFLKIMFSYNNKELIINETVPNRFSPKSPDKAHLNLHINSLELGDSAVYFCASSPKGRQNSPLHFGNGTRLTVT.

This clonotype showed up many times. The chain is built from TRBV6-1 and TRBJ2-5; TRBD2 agrees at 9 bases. V lost 6 bases and J lost 5; bases outside the gene matches: 4. Germline V gene data show CDR1 as MNHNS and CDR2 as SASEGT. The CDR3 has 13 residues. The CDR3 DNA follows: TGTGCCAGCAGCAGACTAGCGGAGGAGACCCAGTACTTC. It specifies CASSRLAEETQYF.

Regarding this clonotype: This may come from a read error, since a much larger clone is one base off. The chain carries TRBV5-5 and TRBJ2-3; TRBD2 matches at 7 bases. CDR3 size: 13 residues. Germline lookup yields CDR1 SGHKS and CDR2 YYEKEE (reference sequence). CDR3: CANSLREGDTQYF. CDR3 coding DNA: TGTGCCAACAGCCTCAGGGAGGGAGATACGCAGTATTTT.

This clonotype was seen more than once but under ten times. V gene TRBV6-5 combines with J gene TRBJ1-5; possible D gene TRBD1, 5 bases. The CDR3 sequence is 14 residues long. The ends were cut back, 6 bases at V and 1 base at J, with 10 bases in the middle. The germline gives CDR1 MNHEY, CDR2 SVGAGI. In nucleotides, the CDR3 is TGTGCCAGCAGCCCAGCAGGGAGCAATCAGCCCCAGCATTTT. Translation gives CASSPAGSNQPQHF.

This clonotype showed up just once. This chain connects TRBV5-1 to TRBJ1-1, with 10 bases aligning to TRBD1. Trimming removed 3 bases from V and 7 bases from J; junction bases left unmatched: 9. Germline lookup yields CDR1 SGHRS and CDR2 YFSETQ. The CDR3 spans 15 residues. CDR3 bases: TGCGCCAGCAGCTGGGGGGACAGGGGAGTAAATGAAGCTTTCTTT. Translated: CASSWGDRGVNEAFF.

A few counts support this clonotype. The rearrangement uses TRBV6-5 and TRBJ2-7; D possibly corresponds to TRBD1 (6 bases). The DNA end favors TRBJ2-5, so the J call may be wrong. The CDR3 is 15 amino acids. CDR1 is MNHEY, CDR2 SVGAGI, per germline. CDR3 coding DNA: TGTGCCAGCAGTTTCTCAGACAGGATTGGGAAGACCCAGTACTTC. The encoded protein is CASSFSDRIGKTQYF.

The rearrangement joins TRBV7-2 to TRBJ1-1; unclear D gene. Germline V CDR1 and CDR2: SGHTA, FQGNSA. The CDR3 sequence is 16 residues long. Trimming took off 5 bases at V and 3 bases at J, with 19 bases between the two ends. CDR3 amino acids: CASSVRAGGMDTEAFF. Here the CDR3 DNA reads TGTGCCAGCAGCGTTAGAGCGGGAGGGATGGACACTGAAGCTTTCTTT.

This clonotype was seen only a few times. The chain joins TRBV12-3 or TRBV12-4 to TRBJ2-3, with a weak D call TRBD1 (5 bases). Trimming removed 3 bases from V and 14 bases from J, with 12 bases in between. The CDR3 length is 11 residues. CDR3 in DNA: TGTGCCAGCAGTTTCGACAGCGTGGCGTATTTT. Its translation: CASSFDSVAYF.

V gene TRBV20-1 combines with J gene TRBJ1-6, with a possible D match to TRBD1 (5 bases). The CDR3 runs 15 residues. Germline lookup yields CDR1 DFQATT and CDR2 SNEGSKA (reference sequence). Trimming stripped 5 bases from V and 4 bases from J, with 15 bases between. CDR3 protein: CSASGTGIYNSPLHF. The CDR3 region has the DNA TGCAGTGCTTCCGGGACGGGGATTTATAATTCACCCCTCCACTTT.

The gene calls are TRBV11-3 and TRBJ2-3; 10 positions agree with TRBD1. The CDR3 totals 15 residues. CDR1 is SGHNT, CDR2 YENEEA, per germline. V dropped 6 bases and J dropped 3; count of bases not matched to a gene: 6. The chain's CDR3 is CASSSGTGATDTQYF. CDR3 bases: TGTGCCAGCAGTTCCGGGACAGGGGCAACAGATACGCAGTATTTT.

The genes are TRBV9 and TRBJ1-1; D might be TRBD1 (5 bases). This CDR3 comprises 15 residues. The germline V gene has CDR1 SGDLS and CDR2 YYNGEE. The V gene lost 3 bases and the J gene lost 3 bases, with 15 bases spanning the gap. The DNA of the CDR3 is TGTGCCAGCAGCGCGCCTGGGGGGAGAGACACTGAAGCTTTCTTT. Its translation: CASSAPGGRDTEAFF.

This chain connects TRBV28 to TRBJ1-5, with D possibly matching TRBD1 (6 bases). V was shortened by 5 bases and J by 3 bases, with 14 bases between the two germline ends. Germline V gene lookup returns CDR1 MDHEN and CDR2 SYDVKM. This CDR3 is 15 amino acids long. CDR3 DNA sequence: TGTGCCAGCAGTACCCCACAGGGCTCCAATCAGCCCCAGCATTTT. This sequence encodes CASSTPQGSNQPQHF.

This clonotype was picked up many times. The genes are TRBV10-3 and TRBJ2-7; TRBD1 matches 9 bases. The CDR3 sequence is 13 residues long. The V gene's germline CDR1 is ENHRY and CDR2 SYGVKD. Losses at the gene ends were 6 bases for V and 3 bases for J; bases not matched to a gene: 3. The CDR3 nucleotides are TGTGCCATCAGGGGACAGGGTTTCTACGAGCAGTACTTC. Protein product: CAIRGQGFYEQYF.

About this clonotype itself: One junction end disagrees with the germline gene, perhaps due to a read error. The rearrangement uses TRBV5-5 and TRBJ2-7; D unresolved. The CDR3 loop spans 13 amino acids. CDR1 is SGHKS, CDR2 YYEKEE, per germline (reference sequence). The CDR3 protein is CASSLQGPYEQDF. The CDR3 nucleotides are TGTGCCAGCTCACTACAAGGACCCTACGAGCAGGACTTC.

This clonotype has more than one count but fewer than ten. This chain connects TRBV6-5 to TRBJ1-2; 9 nucleotides line up with TRBD1. The CDR3 covers 13 residues. Unmatched junction bases numbered 5, after V lost 6 bases and J lost 6 bases. The germline gives CDR1 MNHEY, CDR2 SVGAGI. The CDR3 spells CASSAGTGHGYTF. As DNA, the CDR3 is TGTGCCAGCAGCGCCGGGACAGGGCATGGCTACACCTTC.

The chain links TRBV5-1 to TRBJ2-7; TRBD2 matches 13 bases. The V segment lost 5 bases and the J segment 2 bases; nucleotides outside the gene matches: 13. This CDR3 comprises 18 residues. From germline, CDR1 is SGHRS and CDR2 YFSETQ. CDR3 loop: CASSVAGTSGVNAYEQYF. As DNA, the CDR3 is TGCGCCAGCAGTGTCGCCGGGACTAGCGGGGTGAACGCCTACGAGCAGTACTTC.

This clonotype was counted at least ten times. It may be a read error: a sequence one base away is much more abundant. This rearrangement joins TRBV20-1 to TRBJ2-7; D is perhaps TRBD1 or TRBD2 (6 bases each). Germline CDR1 and CDR2: DFQATT and SNEGSKA (reference sequence). The V and J ends lost 7 bases and 4 bases respectively, with 11 bases between them. The CDR3 has 11 residues. In DNA, the CDR3 is TGCAGTGGCCCGGGGGCTTACGAGCAGTACTTC. Translating it yields CSGPGAYEQYF.

V and J are TRBV18 and TRBJ2-4; no reliable D call. This CDR3 is built from 16 residues. Per germline, CDR1 KGHSH and CDR2 LQKENI. V dropped 3 bases and J dropped 0 bases, with 12 bases sitting between them. The CDR3 sequence is CASSPSGSLAKNIQYF. CDR3 nucleotides: TGTGCCAGCTCACCGTCGGGCAGCCTAGCCAAAAACATTCAGTACTTC.

This chain joins TRBV7-6 and TRBJ2-7, with D perhaps given as TRBD1 or TRBD2 (5 bases each). Germline CDR1 and CDR2: SGHVS and FNYEAQ. This CDR3 region has 15 residues. V dropped 1 base and J dropped 3 bases, with 13 bases sitting between them. The DNA of the CDR3 is TGTGCCAGCAGCTTAGATGAGGGGTTCGTCTACGAGCAGTACTTC. This codes for CASSLDEGFVYEQYF. The variable domain in full, completed from reference TRBV7-6 and TRBJ2-7, reads GAGVSQSPRYKVTKRGQDVALRCDPISGHVSLYWYRQALGQGPEFLTYFNYEAQQDKSGLPNDRFSAERPEGSISTLTIQRTEQRDSAMYRCASSLDEGFVYEQYFGPGTRLTVT.